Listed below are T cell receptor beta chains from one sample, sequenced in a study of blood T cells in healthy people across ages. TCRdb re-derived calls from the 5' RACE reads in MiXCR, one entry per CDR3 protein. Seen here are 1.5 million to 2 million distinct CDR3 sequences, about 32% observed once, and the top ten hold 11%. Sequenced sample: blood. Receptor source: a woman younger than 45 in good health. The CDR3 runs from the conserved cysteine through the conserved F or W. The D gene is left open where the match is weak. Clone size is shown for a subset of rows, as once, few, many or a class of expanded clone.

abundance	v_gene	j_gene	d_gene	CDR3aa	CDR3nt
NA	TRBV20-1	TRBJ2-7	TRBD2	CSAPSLAGGFYEQYF	TGCAGTGCCCCATCTCTCGCGGGGGGTTTTTACGAGCAGTACTTC
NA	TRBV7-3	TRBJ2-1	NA	CASSATGTYNEQFF	TGTGCCAGCAGCGCAACCGGGACTTATAATGAGCAGTTCTTC
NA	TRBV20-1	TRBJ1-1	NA	CSARPPGTVTGEAFF	TGCAGTGCTAGACCCCCAGGGACCGTAACGGGTGAAGCTTTCTTT
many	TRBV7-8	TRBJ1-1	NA	CASSRVNTEAFF	TGTGCCAGCAGCCGGGTGAACACTGAAGCTTTCTTT
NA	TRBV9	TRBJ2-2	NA	CASSVRVTGELFF	TGTGCCAGCAGCGTCAGGGTCACCGGGGAGCTGTTTTTT
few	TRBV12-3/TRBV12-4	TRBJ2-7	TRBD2	CASSWTSGRPSEQYF	TGTGCCAGCAGTTGGACTAGCGGGAGACCTTCCGAGCAGTACTTC
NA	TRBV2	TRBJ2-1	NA	CASSDRFSYNEQFF	TGTGCCAGCAGTGACAGATTCTCCTACAATGAGCAGTTCTTC
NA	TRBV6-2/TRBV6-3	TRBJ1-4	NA	CASSYRLAGRVEKLFF	TGTGCCAGCAGTTACCGCCTCGCGGGAAGGGTTGAAAAACTGTTTTTT
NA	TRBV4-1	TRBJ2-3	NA	CASSQELAGWGTDTQYF	TGCGCCAGCAGCCAAGAACTGGCAGGATGGGGCACAGATACGCAGTATTTT
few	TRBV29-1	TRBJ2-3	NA	CSVWTASTDTQYF	TGCAGCGTTTGGACAGCAAGCACAGATACGCAGTATTTT
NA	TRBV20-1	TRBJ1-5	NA	CSARDWTASGQPQHF	TGCAGTGCTAGAGATTGGACGGCGTCTGGGCAGCCCCAGCATTTT
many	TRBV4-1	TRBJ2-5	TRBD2	CASSQERTSGGTQYF	TGCGCCAGCAGCCAAGAACGGACTAGCGGTGGGACCCAGTACTTC
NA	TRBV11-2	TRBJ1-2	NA	CASSLDVAGAGYTF	TGTGCCAGCAGCTTAGATGTAGCAGGGGCAGGCTACACCTTC
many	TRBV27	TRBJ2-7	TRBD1	CASSFGQGDEQYF	TGTGCCAGCAGCTTCGGACAGGGGGACGAGCAGTACTTC
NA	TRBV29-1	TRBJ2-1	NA	CSVFGDDSYNEQFF	TGCAGCGTTTTCGGGGATGACTCCTACAATGAGCAGTTCTTC
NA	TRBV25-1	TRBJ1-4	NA	CASSDTVNEKLFF	TGTGCCAGCAGTGACACGGTTAATGAAAAACTGTTTTTT
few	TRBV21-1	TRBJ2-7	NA	CASSNETSQFYEQYF	TGTGCCAGCAGCAATGAAACTAGCCAATTCTACGAGCAGTACTTC
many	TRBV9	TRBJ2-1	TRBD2	CASSVDPLAGYEQFF	TGTGCCAGCAGCGTAGACCCCCTAGCGGGGTATGAGCAGTTCTTC
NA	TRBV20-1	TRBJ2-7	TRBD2	CSARPLTSGRVGQYF	TGCAGTGCTAGGCCTCTTACTAGCGGGAGGGTCGGGCAGTACTTT
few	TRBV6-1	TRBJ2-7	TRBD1	CASSEQGANEQYF	TGTGCCAGCAGTGAACAGGGGGCCAACGAGCAGTACTTC
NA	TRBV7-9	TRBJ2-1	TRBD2	CASSLGAGVNNEQFF	TGTGCCAGCAGCTTGGGAGCGGGAGTTAACAATGAGCAGTTCTTC
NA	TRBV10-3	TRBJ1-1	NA	CAIRHPRATEAFF	TGTGCCATCAGGCACCCGCGGGCAACTGAAGCTTTCTTT
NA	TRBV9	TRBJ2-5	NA	CASSESGGPEMETRYF	TGTGCCAGCAGCGAGTCCGGGGGGCCGGAGATGGAGACCCGGTACTTC
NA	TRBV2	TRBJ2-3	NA	CASAGLAVTSTDTQYF	TGTGCCAGCGCAGGCTTGGCAGTAACTAGCACAGATACGCAGTATTTT
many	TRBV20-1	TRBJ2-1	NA	CSARSPNNEQFF	TGCAGTGCTAGATCACCGAACAATGAGCAGTTCTTC
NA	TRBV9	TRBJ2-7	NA	CASSVGVDNCEQYF	TGTGCCAGCAGCGTAGGCGTGGACAACTGCGAGCAGTACTTC
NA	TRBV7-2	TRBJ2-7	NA	CASSPPRLYEQYF	TGTGCCAGCAGCCCTCCACGGCTTTACGAGCAGTACTTC
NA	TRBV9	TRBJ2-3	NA	CASSVAGRPTSTDTQYF	TGTGCCAGCAGCGTAGCTGGCAGACCAACGAGCACAGATACGCAGTATTTT
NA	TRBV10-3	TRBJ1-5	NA	CAIRDRSNQPQHF	TGTGCCATCAGGGATCGTAGCAATCAGCCCCAGCATTTT
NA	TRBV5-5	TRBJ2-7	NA	CASSLDLSVQYF	TGTGCCAGCAGCTTAGACCTCAGCGTGCAGTACTTC
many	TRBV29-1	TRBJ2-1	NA	CSVEVGEQFF	TGCAGCGTTGAAGTGGGAGAGCAGTTCTTC
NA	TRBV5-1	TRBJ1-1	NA	CASSLAYGSEAFF	TGCGCCAGCAGCTTGGCCTATGGGTCTGAAGCTTTCTTT
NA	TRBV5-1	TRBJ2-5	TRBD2	CASSLARTAGVEETQYF	TGCGCCAGCAGCTTGGCCCGGACAGCGGGAGTTGAAGAGACCCAGTACTTC
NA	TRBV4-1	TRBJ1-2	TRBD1	CASSQGDEGAMGYTF	TGCGCCAGCAGCCAAGGAGATGAGGGGGCTATGGGCTACACCTTC
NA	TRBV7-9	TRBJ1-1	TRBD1	CASSSRGREGTEAFF	TGTGCCAGCAGCTCAAGGGGGCGCGAGGGTACTGAAGCTTTCTTT
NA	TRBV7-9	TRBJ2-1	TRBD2	CASSFRRAGDCNEQFF	TGTGCCAGCAGCTTCCGCCGAGCGGGGGACTGCAATGAGCAGTTCTTC
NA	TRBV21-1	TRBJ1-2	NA	CASPQTGPYGYTF	TGTGCCAGCCCTCAGACGGGCCCCTATGGCTACACCTTC
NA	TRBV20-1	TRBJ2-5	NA	CSAVTIETQYF	TGCAGTGCCGTTACCATAGAGACCCAGTACTTC
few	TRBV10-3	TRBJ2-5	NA	CAISGPLQGSQETQYF	TGTGCCATCAGTGGACCTTTACAGGGTAGCCAAGAGACCCAGTACTTC
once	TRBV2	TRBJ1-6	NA	CASTEGGALNSPLHF	TGTGCCAGCACTGAAGGGGGGGCCCTTAATTCACCCCTCCACTTT
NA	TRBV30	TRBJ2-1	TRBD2	CAWSGAGGEQFF	TGTGCCTGGAGTGGGGCGGGAGGTGAGCAGTTCTTC
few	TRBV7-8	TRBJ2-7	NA	CASSLALSVLDSTFYEQYF	TGTGCCAGCAGCTTAGCGCTTTCAGTCTTGGACAGCACGTTCTACGAGCAGTACTTC
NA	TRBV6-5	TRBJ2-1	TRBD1	CASSYRTGQGSASSYNEQFF	TGTGCCAGCAGTTACCGCACGGGACAGGGTAGCGCGAGCTCCTACAATGAGCAGTTCTTC
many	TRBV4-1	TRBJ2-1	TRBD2	CASSGLAGINEQFF	TGCGCCAGCAGCGGACTAGCGGGGATAAATGAGCAGTTCTTC
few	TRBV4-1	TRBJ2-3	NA	CASSQGSKGWRITDTQYF	TGCGCCAGCAGCCAAGGGAGTAAGGGGTGGAGGATCACAGATACGCAGTATTTT
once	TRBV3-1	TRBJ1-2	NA	CASSRVDLNRGYTF	TGTGCCAGCAGCCGAGTAGACTTGAATCGAGGCTACACCTTC